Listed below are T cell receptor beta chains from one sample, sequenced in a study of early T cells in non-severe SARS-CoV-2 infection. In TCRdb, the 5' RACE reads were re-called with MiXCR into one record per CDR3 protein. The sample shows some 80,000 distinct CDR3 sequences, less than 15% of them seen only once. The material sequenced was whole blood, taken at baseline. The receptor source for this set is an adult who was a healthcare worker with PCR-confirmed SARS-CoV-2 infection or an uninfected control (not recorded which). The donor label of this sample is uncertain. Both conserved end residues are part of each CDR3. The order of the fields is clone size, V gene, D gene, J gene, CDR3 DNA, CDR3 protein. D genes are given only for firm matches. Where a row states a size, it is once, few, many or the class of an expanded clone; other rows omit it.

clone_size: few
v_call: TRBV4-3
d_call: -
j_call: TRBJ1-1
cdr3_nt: TGCGCCAGCAGCCAATATCGGGACGTTGAAGCTTTCTTT
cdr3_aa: CASSQYRDVEAFF

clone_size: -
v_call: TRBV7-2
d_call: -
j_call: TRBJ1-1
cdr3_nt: TGTGCCAGCAGCAGGGGCGTGTCAAAGACTGAAGCTTTCTTT
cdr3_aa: CASSRGVSKTEAFF

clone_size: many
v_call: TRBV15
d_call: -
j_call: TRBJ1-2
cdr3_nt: TGTGCCACCAGCTTGGGACACCAATTTGGGGGCTACACCTTC
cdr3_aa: CATSLGHQFGGYTF

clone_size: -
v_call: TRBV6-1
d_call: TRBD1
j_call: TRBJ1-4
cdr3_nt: TGTGCCAGCAGTGAAAGGACAGGGAGAGGTGAAAAACTGTTTTTT
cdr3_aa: CASSERTGRGEKLFF

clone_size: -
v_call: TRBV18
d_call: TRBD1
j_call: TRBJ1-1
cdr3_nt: TGTGCCAGCTCACTTGACAGGGGTGAAGCTTTCTTT
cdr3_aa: CASSLDRGEAFF

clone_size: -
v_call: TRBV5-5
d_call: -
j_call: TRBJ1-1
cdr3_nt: TGTGCCAGCAGCTTGCTGGACAGTGATTCTGAAGCTTTCTTT
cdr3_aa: CASSLLDSDSEAFF

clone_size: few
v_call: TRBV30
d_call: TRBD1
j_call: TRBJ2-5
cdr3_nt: TGTGCCTGGAGTTCAGAGGGGGCAAAAGGAGAGACCCAGTACTTC
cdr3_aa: CAWSSEGAKGETQYF

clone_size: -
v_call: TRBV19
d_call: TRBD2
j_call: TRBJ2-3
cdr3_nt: TGTGCCAGTAGGCCCGGGAGGGCATGGAAGCCTAGCACAGATACGCAGTATTTT
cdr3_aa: CASRPGRAWKPSTDTQYF

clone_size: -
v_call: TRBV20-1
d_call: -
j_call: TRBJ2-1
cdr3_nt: TGCAGTGCCCCCGCGCGGGGTGGGGGATACAATGAGCAGTTCTTC
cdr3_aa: CSAPARGGGYNEQFF

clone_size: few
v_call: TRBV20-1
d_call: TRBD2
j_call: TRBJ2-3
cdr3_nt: TGCAGTGCAGTAGCGGGGATGAGCACAGATACGCAGTATTTT
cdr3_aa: CSAVAGMSTDTQYF

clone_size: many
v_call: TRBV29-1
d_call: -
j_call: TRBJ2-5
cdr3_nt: TGCAGCGTTGGGCGGGGGCTCCAAGAGACCCAGTACTTC
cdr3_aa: CSVGRGLQETQYF

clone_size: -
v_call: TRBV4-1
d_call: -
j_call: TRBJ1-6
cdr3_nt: TGCGCCAGCAGCCAAGTCGGACGGAAGAATTCACCCCTCCACTTT
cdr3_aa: CASSQVGRKNSPLHF

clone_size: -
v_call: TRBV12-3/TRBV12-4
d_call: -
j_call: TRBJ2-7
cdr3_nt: TGTGCCAGCAGTTGGGGGTTCGGCGAGCAGTACTTC
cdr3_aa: CASSWGFGEQYF

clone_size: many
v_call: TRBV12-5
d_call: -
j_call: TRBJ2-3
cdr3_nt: TGTGCTAGTGGTTCCCGGTACTTGGGGGCAGCGGCAGATACGCAGTATTTT
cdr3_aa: CASGSRYLGAAADTQYF

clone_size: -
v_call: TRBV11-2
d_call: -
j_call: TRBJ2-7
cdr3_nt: TGTGCCAGCAGCTTTTCAGGGGTTCCCTACGAGCAGTACTTC
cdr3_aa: CASSFSGVPYEQYF

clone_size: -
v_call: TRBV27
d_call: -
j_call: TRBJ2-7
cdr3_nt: TGTGCCAGCAGTGCCCCCCGGGGGCCGGCCTACGAGCAGTACTTC
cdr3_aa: CASSAPRGPAYEQYF

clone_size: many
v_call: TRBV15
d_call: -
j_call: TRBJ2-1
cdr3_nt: TGTGCCACCAGCAGAGATAGGAGGGGGGGCAATGAGCAGTTCTTC
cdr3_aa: CATSRDRRGGNEQFF

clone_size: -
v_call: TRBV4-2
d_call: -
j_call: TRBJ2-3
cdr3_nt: TGTGCCAGCAGCCAAGAAGGTCGGGAGTTCGGCACAGATACGCAGTATTTT
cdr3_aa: CASSQEGREFGTDTQYF

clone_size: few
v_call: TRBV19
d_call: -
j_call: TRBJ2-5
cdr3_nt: TGTGCCAGTAGTATCCGGGAGGAGACCCAGTACTTC
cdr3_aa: CASSIREETQYF

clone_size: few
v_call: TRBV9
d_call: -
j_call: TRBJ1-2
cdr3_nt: TGTGCCAGCAGTCACTCCGATGGCTACACCTTC
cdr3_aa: CASSHSDGYTF

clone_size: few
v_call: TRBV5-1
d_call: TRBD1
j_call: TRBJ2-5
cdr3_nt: TGCGCCAGCAGCCAAGGGACAGGGCTAGAGACCCAGTACTTC
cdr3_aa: CASSQGTGLETQYF

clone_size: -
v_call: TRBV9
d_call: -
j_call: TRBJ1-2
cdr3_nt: TGTGCCAGCAGCCGGGGGATCCTCTCCGATGGCTACACCTTC
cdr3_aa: CASSRGILSDGYTF

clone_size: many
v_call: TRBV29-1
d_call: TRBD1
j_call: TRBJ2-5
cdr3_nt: TGCAGCGTTGAAGCAGGGGGAGAGACCCAGTACTTC
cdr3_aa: CSVEAGGETQYF

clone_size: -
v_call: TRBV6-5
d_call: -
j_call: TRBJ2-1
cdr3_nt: TGTGCCAGCAGTTATCCCGGGCTAGCGAGCAATGAGCAGTTCTTC
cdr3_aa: CASSYPGLASNEQFF

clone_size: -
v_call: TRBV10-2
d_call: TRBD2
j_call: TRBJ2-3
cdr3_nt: TGCGCCAGCAGTGGGACTAGCGCGACGCAGTATTTT
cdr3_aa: CASSGTSATQYF

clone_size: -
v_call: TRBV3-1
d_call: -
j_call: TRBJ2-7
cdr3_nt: TGTGCCAGCAGCCAACCACTTGGGGGCTCCTACGAGCAGTACTTC
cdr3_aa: CASSQPLGGSYEQYF

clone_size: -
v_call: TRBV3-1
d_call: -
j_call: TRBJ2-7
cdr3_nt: TGTGCCAGCAGCCAAGATATTAATGCGGGGGAGCAGTACTTC
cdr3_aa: CASSQDINAGEQYF

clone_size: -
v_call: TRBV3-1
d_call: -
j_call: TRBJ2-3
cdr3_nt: TGTGCCAGCAGCAAGGACGGGGCAGATACGCAGTATTTT
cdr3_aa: CASSKDGADTQYF

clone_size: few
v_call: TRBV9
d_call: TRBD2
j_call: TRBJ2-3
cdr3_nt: TGTGCCAGCGGGACTAGCGGGAGGGCCGGCACAGATACGCAGTATTTT
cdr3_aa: CASGTSGRAGTDTQYF

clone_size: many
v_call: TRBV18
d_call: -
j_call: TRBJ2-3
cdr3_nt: TGTGCCAGCTCACCACGACAGACAGCGAGCACAGATACGCAGTATTTT
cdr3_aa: CASSPRQTASTDTQYF

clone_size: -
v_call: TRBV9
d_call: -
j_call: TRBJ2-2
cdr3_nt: TGTGCCAGCAGCCCTGCGGACACCGGGGAGCTTTTTTTT
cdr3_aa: CASSPADTGELFF

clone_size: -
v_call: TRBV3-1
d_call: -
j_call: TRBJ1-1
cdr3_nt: TGTGCCAGCAGCCGATCCAGGGTGATGAACACTGAAGCTTTCTTT
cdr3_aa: CASSRSRVMNTEAFF

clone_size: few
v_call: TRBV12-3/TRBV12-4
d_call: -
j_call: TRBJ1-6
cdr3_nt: TGTGCCAGCAGTAGTTTTGGACCCCTCCACTTT
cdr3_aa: CASSSFGPLHF

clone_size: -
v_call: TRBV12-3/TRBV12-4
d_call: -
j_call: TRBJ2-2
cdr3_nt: TGTGCCAGCAGTTCAACAGGGAGGTGGAACACCGGGGAGCTGTTTTTT
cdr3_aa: CASSSTGRWNTGELFF

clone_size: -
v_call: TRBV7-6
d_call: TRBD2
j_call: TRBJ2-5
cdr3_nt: TGTGCCAGCAGCCTACTAGCGGGGCTAGAGACCCAGTACTTC
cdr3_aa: CASSLLAGLETQYF

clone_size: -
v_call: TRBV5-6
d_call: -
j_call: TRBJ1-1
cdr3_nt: TGTGCCAGCAGCTTAACCGGGACATGGAGGACTGAAGCTTTCTTT
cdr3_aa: CASSLTGTWRTEAFF

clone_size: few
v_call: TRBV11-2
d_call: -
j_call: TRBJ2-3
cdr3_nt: TGTGCCAGCAGCCAGACGGCCCTGGGGCAGTATTTT
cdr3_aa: CASSQTALGQYF

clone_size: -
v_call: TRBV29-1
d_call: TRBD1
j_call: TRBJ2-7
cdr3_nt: TGCAGCGTTGCGAGGACAGGGTACGAGCAGTACTTC
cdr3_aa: CSVARTGYEQYF

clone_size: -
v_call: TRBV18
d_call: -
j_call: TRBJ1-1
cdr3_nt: TGTGCCAGCTCACCACCGGACGGAGGCGGCCTGAACACTGAAGCTTTCTTT
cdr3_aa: CASSPPDGGGLNTEAFF

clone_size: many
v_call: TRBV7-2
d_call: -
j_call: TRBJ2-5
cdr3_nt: TGTGCCAGCAGTCTGACTAGGAGGGAGACCCAGTACTTC
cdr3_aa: CASSLTRRETQYF

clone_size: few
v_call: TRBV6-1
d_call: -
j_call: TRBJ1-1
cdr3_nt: TGTGCCAGCAGTGAAGCGCCGGGCGTGAACACTGAAGCTTTCTTT
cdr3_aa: CASSEAPGVNTEAFF

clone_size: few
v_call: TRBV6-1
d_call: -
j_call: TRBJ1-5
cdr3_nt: TGTGCCAGCAGCGACGACCCAAGCAATCAGCCCCAGCATTTT
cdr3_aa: CASSDDPSNQPQHF

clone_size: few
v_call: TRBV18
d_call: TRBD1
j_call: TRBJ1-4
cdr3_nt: TGTGCCAGCTCTCGACAGGGACTGGAGTGGGAAAAACTGTTTTTT
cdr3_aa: CASSRQGLEWEKLFF

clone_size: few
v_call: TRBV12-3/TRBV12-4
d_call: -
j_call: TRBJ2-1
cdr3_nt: TGTGCCAGCACCCGGGCATCCAGCGGCTCCTACAATGAGCAGTTCTTC
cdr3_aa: CASTRASSGSYNEQFF

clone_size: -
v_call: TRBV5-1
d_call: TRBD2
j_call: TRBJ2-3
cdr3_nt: TGCGCCAGCAGCCGGAGCGGGGGGCAAAACACAGATACGCAGTATTTT
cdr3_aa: CASSRSGGQNTDTQYF

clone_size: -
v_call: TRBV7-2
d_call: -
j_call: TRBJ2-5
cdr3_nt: TGTGCCAGCAGCGTACTCGGGTCTCGGAAAACGAGGGGAGACACCCAGTACTTC
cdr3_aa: CASSVLGSRKTRGDTQYF

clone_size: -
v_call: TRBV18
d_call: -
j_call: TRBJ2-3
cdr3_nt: TGTGCCAGCTCACCCTCCCGAGGGAGCACAGATACGCAGTATTTT
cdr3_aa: CASSPSRGSTDTQYF

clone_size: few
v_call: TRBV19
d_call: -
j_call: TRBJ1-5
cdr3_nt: TGTGCCAGTAGTCCGCGGATTAAAGATCAGCCCCAGCATTTT
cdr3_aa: CASSPRIKDQPQHF

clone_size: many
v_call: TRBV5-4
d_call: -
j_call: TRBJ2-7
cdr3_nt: TGTGCCAGCAGCTTGGATACCTACGAGCAGTACTTC
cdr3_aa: CASSLDTYEQYF

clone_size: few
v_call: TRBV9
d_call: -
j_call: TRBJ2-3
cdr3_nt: TGTGCCAGCAGCGTAGGGGGACACCACACAGATACGCAGTATTTT
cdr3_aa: CASSVGGHHTDTQYF